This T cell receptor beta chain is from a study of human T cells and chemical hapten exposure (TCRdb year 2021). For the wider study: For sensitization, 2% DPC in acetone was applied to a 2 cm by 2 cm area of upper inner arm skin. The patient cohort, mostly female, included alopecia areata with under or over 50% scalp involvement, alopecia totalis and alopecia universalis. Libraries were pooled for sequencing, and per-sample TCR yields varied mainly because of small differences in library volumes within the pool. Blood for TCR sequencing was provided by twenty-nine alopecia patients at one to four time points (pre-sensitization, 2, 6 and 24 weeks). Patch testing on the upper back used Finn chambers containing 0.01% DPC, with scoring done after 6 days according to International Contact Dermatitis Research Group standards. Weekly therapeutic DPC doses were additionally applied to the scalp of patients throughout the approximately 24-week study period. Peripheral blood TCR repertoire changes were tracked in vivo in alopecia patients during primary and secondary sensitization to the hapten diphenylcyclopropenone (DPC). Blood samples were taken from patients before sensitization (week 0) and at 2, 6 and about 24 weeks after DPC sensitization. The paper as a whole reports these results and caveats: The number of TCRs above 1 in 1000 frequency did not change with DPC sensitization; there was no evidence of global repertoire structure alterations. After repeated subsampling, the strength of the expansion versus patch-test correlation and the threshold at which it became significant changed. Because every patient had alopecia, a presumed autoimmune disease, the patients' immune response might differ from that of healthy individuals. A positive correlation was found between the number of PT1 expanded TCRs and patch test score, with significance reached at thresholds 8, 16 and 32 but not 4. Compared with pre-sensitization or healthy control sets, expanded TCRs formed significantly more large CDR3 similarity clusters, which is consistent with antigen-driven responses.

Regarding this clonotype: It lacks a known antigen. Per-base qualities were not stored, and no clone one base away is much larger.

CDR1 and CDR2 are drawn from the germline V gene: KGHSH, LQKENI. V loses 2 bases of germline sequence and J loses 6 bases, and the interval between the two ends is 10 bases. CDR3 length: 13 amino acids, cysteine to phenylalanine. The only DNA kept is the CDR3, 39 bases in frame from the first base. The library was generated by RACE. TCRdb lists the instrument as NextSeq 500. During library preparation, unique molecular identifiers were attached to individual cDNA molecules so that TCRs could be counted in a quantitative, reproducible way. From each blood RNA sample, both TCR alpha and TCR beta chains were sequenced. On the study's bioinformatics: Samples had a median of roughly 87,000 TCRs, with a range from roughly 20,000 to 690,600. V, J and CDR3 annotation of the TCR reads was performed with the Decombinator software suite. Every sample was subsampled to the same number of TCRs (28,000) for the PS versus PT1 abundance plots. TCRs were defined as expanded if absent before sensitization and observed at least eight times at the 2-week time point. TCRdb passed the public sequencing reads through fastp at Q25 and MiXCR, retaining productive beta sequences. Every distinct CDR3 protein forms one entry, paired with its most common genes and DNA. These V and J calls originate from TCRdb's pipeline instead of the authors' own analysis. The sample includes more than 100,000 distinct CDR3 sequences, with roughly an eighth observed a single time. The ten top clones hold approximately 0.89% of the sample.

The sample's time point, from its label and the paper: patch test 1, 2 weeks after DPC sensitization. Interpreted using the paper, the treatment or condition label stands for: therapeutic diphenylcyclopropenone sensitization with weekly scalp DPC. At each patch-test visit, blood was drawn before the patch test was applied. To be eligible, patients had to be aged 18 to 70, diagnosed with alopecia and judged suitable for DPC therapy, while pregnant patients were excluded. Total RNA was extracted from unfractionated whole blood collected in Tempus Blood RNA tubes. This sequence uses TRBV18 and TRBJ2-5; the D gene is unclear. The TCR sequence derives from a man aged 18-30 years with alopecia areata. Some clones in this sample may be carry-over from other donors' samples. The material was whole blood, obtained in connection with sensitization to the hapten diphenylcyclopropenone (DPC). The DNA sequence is TGTGCCAGCTCACCAGACGCAGCCCAGACCCAGTACTTC. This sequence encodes CASSPDAAQTQYF.